Listed below are T cell receptor beta chains from one sample, sequenced in a study of graft-versus-host responses after intestinal transplantation. Sequencing used immunoSEQ multiplex PCR; TCRdb keeps in-frame clones, though not all of them. Of 98,000 or so clones listed, less than 90% are singletons. Their specific antigens are unknown. The sample here was unstimulated CD4+ T cells sorted from spleen or lymph node cells, taken before intestinal transplant. All receptors derive from a human donor who received an intestinal transplant. Each CDR3 is given with its conserved first and last residue. The D gene is left open where the match is weak. Size is stated for part of the rows, as once, few or many counts, or as a class when the clone is expanded.

>NA|TRBV9|TRBJ2-1|TRBD2
CASSVAPGTSGGLDEQFF
TGTGCCAGCAGCGTGGCCCCCGGGACTAGCGGGGGTTTAGATGAGCAGTTCTTC
>NA|TRBV19|TRBJ2-5|TRBD1
CASSDPGTGRETQYF
TGTGCCAGTAGTGACCCCGGGACAGGGAGGGAGACCCAGTACTTC
>NA|TRBV7-3|TRBJ2-1|TRBD1
CASSRTGGDNEQFF
TGTGCCAGCAGCCGGACAGGGGGTGACAATGAGCAGTTCTTC
>NA|TRBV7-9|TRBJ1-1|NA
CASSLIGENTEAFF
TGTGCCAGCAGCTTAATCGGGGAGAACACTGAAGCTTTCTTT
>once|TRBV5-4|TRBJ2-2|NA
CASSPARQNTGELFF
TGTGCCAGCAGCCCTGCGCGGCAGAACACCGGGGAGCTGTTTTTT
>NA|TRBV7-9|TRBJ1-6|NA
CASSFRNSPLHF
TGTGCCAGCAGCTTTCGAAATTCACCCCTCCACTTT
>once|TRBV6-5|TRBJ1-5|NA
CASSYRLVPGNQPQHF
TGTGCCAGCAGTTACCGTCTCGTGCCAGGCAATCAGCCCCAGCATTTT
>once|TRBV12-2|TRBJ2-2|NA
CASRLAVRAGVSNTGELFF
TGTGCAAGTCGCTTAGCGGTGCGAGCCGGTGTTTCGAACACCGGGGAGCTGTTTTTT
>NA|TRBV11-2|TRBJ2-1|TRBD2
CASNRLAGGGGTEQFF
TGTGCCAGCAACAGACTAGCGGGAGGTGGTGGGACTGAGCAGTTCTTC
>NA|TRBV5-1|TRBJ2-3|NA
CASSPMFVGSTDTQYF
TGCGCCAGCAGCCCAATGTTCGTGGGAAGCACAGATACGCAGTATTTT
>NA|TRBV7-9|TRBJ1-4|NA
CASSSPRGVVTNEKLFF
TGTGCCAGCAGCTCGCCGCGGGGGGTCGTGACTAATGAAAAACTGTTTTTT
>NA|TRBV5-1|TRBJ2-1|NA
CASSWQGQSYNEQFF
TGCGCCAGCAGCTGGCAGGGGCAATCCTACAATGAGCAGTTCTTC
>NA|TRBV28|TRBJ1-2|NA
CATSSIYGYTF
TGTGCCACCTCGTCCATCTATGGCTACACCTTC
>NA|TRBV19|TRBJ2-1|TRBD2
CASSKGSGARSYNEQFF
TGTGCCAGTAGTAAGGGCAGCGGGGCTCGCTCCTACAATGAGCAGTTCTTC